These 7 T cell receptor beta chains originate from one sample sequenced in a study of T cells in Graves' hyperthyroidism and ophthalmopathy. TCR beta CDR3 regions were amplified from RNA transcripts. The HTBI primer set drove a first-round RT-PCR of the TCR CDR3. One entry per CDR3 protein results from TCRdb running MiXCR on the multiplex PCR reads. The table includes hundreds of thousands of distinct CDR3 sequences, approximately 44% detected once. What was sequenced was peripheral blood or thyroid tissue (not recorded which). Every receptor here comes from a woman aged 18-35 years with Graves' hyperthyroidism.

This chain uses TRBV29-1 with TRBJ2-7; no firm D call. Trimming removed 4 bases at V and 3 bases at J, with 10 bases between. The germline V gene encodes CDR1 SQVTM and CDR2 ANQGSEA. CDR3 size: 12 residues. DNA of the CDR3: TGCAGCGTTGGACCCGATTTCTACGAGCAGTACTTC. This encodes CSVGPDFYEQYF.

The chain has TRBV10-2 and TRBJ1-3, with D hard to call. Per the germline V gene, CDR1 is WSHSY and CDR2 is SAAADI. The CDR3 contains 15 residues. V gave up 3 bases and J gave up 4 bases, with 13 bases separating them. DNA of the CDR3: TGCGCCAGCAGTGAATTGAGTTCGGGAGGAAACACCATATATTTT. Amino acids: CASSELSSGGNTIYF.

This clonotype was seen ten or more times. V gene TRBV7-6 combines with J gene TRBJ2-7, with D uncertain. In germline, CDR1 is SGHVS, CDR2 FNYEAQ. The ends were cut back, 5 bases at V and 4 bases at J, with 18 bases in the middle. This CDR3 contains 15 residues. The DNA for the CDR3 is TGTGCCAGCAGCGACCCGAGGCGCACTCCGTACGAGCAGTACTTC. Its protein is CASSDPRRTPYEQYF.

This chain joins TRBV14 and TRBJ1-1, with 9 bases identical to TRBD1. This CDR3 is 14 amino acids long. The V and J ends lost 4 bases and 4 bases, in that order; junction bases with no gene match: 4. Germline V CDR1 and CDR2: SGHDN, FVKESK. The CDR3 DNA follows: TGTGCCAGCAGCCGAGGGACAGGGCTCACTGAAGCTTTCTTT. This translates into CASSRGTGLTEAFF.

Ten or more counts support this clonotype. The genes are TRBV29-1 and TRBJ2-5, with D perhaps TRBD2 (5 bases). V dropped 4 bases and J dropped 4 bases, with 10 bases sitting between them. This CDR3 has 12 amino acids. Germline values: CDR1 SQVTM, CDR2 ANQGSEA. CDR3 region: CSVGGLGETQYF. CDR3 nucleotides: TGCAGCGTTGGCGGGCTGGGAGAGACCCAGTACTTC.

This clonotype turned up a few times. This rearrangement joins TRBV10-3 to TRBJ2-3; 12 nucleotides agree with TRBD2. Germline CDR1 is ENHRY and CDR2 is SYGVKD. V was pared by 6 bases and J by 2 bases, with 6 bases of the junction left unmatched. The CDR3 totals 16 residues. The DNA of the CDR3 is TGTGCCATCAGATCTAGCGGGAGGGACTACACAGATACGCAGTATTTT. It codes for CAIRSSGRDYTDTQYF.

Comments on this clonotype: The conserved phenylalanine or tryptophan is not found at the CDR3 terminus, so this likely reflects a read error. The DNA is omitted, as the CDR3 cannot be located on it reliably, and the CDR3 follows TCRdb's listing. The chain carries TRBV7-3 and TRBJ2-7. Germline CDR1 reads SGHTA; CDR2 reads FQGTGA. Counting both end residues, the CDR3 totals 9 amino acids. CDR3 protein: CASSLTAVL.